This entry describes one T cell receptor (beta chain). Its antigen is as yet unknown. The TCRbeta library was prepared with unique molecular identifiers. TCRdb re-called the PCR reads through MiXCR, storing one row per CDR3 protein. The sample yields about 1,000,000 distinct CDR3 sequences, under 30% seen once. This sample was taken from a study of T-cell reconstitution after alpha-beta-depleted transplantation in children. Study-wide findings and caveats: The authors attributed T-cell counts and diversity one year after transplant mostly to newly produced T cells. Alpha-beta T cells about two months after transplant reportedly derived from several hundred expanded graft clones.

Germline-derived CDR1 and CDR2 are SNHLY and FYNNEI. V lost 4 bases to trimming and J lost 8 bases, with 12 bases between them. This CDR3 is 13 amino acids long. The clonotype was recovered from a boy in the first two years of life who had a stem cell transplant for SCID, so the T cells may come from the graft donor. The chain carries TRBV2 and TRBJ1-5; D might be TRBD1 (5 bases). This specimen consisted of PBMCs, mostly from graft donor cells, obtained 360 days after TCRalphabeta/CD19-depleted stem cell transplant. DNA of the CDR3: TGTGCCAGCAGTGTCGGGGGAGGGAAGCCCCAGCATTTT. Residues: CASSVGGGKPQHF. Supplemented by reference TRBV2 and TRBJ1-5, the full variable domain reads EPEVTQTPSHQVTQMGQEVILRCVPISNHLYFYWYRQILGQKVEFLVSFYNNEISEKSEIFDDQFSVERPDGSNFTLKIRSTKLEDSAMYFCASSVGGGKPQHFGDGTRLSIL.